This entry lists 7 T cell receptor beta chains sequenced from one sample in a study of beta chain features in type 1 diabetes. As every portion of the isolated RNA was reverse transcribed, the sequencing read expressed TCRB transcripts. TCRdb's table, derived via immunoSEQ multiplex PCR, lists solely in-frame clones and lacks some. The sample lists around 280,000 clones, about 8.5% occurring once. Sequencing input: central memory CD4+ T cells from blood. The origin of the receptors is a woman younger than 35 in good health.

This clone has a count of ten or more. V is TRBV7-9 and J is TRBJ2-1; the match to TRBD2 covers 8 bases. Germline V gives CDR1 SEHNR, CDR2 FQNEAQ (reference sequence). The CDR3 consists of 15 residues. The ends lost 3 bases at V and 5 bases at J; junction bases unmatched: 6. This chain's CDR3 is CASSFRSGGDNEQFF. CDR3 sequence (DNA): TGTGCCAGCAGCTTTAGATCGGGAGGGGACAATGAGCAGTTCTTC.

The CDR3: CASGIRDPSGYTF. The CDR3 DNA sequence: TGTGCCAGTGGAATCCGGGACCCTTCCGGCTACACCTTC. The rearrangement joins TRBV19 to TRBJ1-2; TRBD1 might be the D (5 bases). The CDR3 contains 13 residues. The V and J ends lost 8 bases and 8 bases respectively, with 18 bases between them. Germline V CDR1 and CDR2: LNHDA, SQIVND (reference sequence).

This clone was counted between two and nine times. The rearrangement joins TRBV5-1 to TRBJ2-5, with 8 bases identical to TRBD2. Germline CDR1 SGHRS, CDR2 YFSETQ. The CDR3 loop spans 14 amino acids. The V segment lost 4 bases and the J segment 1 base; nucleotides outside the gene matches: 3. CDR3 protein: CASSEGTSQETQYF. The DNA for the CDR3 is TGCGCCAGCAGCGAGGGGACTAGCCAAGAGACCCAGTACTTC.

The V call is TRBV5-1, the J call TRBJ2-2; 10 bases are shared with TRBD1. The CDR3 runs to 13 residues. The germline CDR1 and CDR2 sequences are SGHRS and YFSETQ. J lost 3 bases, V lost 7 bases, and 0 bases had no gene match. CDR3 sequence: CASGTGDTGELFF. Here the CDR3 DNA reads TGCGCCAGCGGGACAGGGGACACCGGGGAGCTGTTTTTT.

The chain combines TRBV10-3 with TRBJ2-1; D is unresolved. This CDR3 spans 11 amino acids. V lost 6 bases to trimming and J lost 6 bases, with 6 bases between them. Germline V CDR1 and CDR2: ENHRY, SYGVKD. The CDR3 protein is CAISVGNEQFF. CDR3 nucleotides: TGTGCCATCAGCGTGGGCAATGAGCAGTTCTTC.

This rearrangement joins TRBV7-9 to TRBJ1-1; tentative D call: TRBD1 (6 bases). The germline CDR1 and CDR2 sequences are SEHNR and FQNEAQ (reference sequence). The CDR3 has 13 residues. V gave up 6 bases and J gave up 5 bases, with 13 bases separating them. The DNA for the CDR3 is TGTGCCAGCAGTTCCTTTCAGGGGACTGAAGCTTTCTTT. Amino acids: CASSSFQGTEAFF. The entire variable domain, with the rest obtained from reference TRBV7-9 and TRBJ1-1, is as follows: DTGVSQNPRHKITKRGQNVTFRCDPISEHNRLYWYRQTLGQGPEFLTYFQNEAQLEKSRLLSDRFSAERPKGSFSTLEIQRTEQGDSAMYLCASSSFQGTEAFFGQGTRLTVV.

V usage is TRBV6-1 and J usage is TRBJ2-7, with TRBD1 matching 9 bases. The germline CDR1 and CDR2 sequences are MNHNS and SASEGT. With V trimmed by 6 bases and J by 5 bases, 11 bases remained unmatched. The CDR3 runs 15 residues. The CDR3 loop reads CASRSVGTGYHEQYV. CDR3 nucleotides: TGTGCCAGCAGGTCAGTAGGGACAGGGTACCACGAGCAGTACGTC.